Only one count was recorded for the clone carrying this T cell receptor (beta chain). Its target is unknown. This sample was taken from a study of cytomegalovirus exposure and HLA in healthy donors. Researchers ran the PCR with 60 Vbeta and 13 Jbeta primers. Generated by immunoSEQ multiplex PCR, the TCRdb table keeps only in-frame clones and is missing some. The table shows some 150,000 clones, with roughly 86% occurring only once. Between the trimmed V and J ends, which lost 6 bases and 4 bases, there was a span of 17 bases. Germline V lookup: CDR1 SGHTA, CDR2 FQGTGA. The CDR3 is 15 residues long. Study-level results: The authors later found HLA-associated TCR beta chains more clonally expanded than equally common others.

The J gene is TRBJ2-3, the V gene TRBV7-3, with a possible D match to TRBD1 (6 bases). This receptor was obtained from a young man in good health and CMV-seropositive. The sample was PBMCs. CDR3 sequence (DNA): TGTGCCAGCAGTCCCTCCCAGGGGTCAGCAGATACGCAGTATTTT. Residues: CASSPSQGSADTQYF.